Below are 5 T cell receptor beta chains sequenced from a single sample in a study of neurological immune-mediated disorders. Time point of the sample: technical triplicate 1. MiXCR was run by TCRdb on the 5' RACE reads, yielding one entry per CDR3 protein. The sample lists 35,000 to 40,000 distinct CDR3 sequences, over 8.5% occurring once. Sequenced: PBMCs. These receptors all come from a man between 60 and 75 years old with HTLV-1-associated myelopathy (HAM/TSP).

This clonotype was observed at least ten times. This rearrangement joins TRBV11-2 to TRBJ1-2; D is unresolved. The CDR3 extends over 14 amino acids. Germline V CDR1 and CDR2: SGHAT, FQNNGV. The V and J ends lost 5 bases and 3 bases respectively, with 13 bases between them. In DNA, the CDR3 is TGTGCCAGCAGCCCTGCAGAGGCGTACTATGGCTACACCTTC. This codes for CASSPAEAYYGYTF.

This clonotype came up many times. The J gene is TRBJ2-2, the V gene TRBV28; D is possibly TRBD2 (7 bases). The CDR3 covers 16 residues. Trimming left V 2 bases short and J 0 bases short, with 10 bases between. The germline V gene encodes CDR1 MDHEN and CDR2 SYDVKM. CDR3 bases: TGTGCCAGCAGTTTAAGGGGGGGCTCGAACACCGGGGAGCTGTTTTTT. This codes for CASSLRGGSNTGELFF.

This clonotype was recorded many times. This rearrangement joins TRBV20-1 to TRBJ2-1; 7 bases are a match to TRBD2. V shed 4 bases, J shed 7 bases, and the junction held 13 bases outside the gene matches. This CDR3 is 15 amino acids long. CDR1 is DFQATT, CDR2 SNEGSKA, per germline (reference sequence). CDR3: CSATPPAGAGNEQFF. CDR3 coding DNA: TGCAGTGCTACCCCCCCGGCGGGAGCCGGGAATGAGCAGTTCTTC.

This clonotype has at least ten counts. V usage is TRBV4-1 and J usage is TRBJ2-5; D uncertain. CDR1 is MGHRA and CDR2 is YSYEKL in the germline V gene. V gave up 0 bases and J gave up 1 base, with 9 bases separating them. This CDR3 is built from 15 residues. CDR3 amino acids: CASSQEDGFQETQYF. CDR3 in DNA: TGCGCCAGCAGCCAAGAGGACGGATTCCAAGAGACCCAGTACTTC.

This clonotype was recorded at least ten times. V usage is TRBV12-3 or TRBV12-4 and J usage is TRBJ1-2; D gene uncertain. The CDR3 is 13 residues long. V shed 7 bases and J shed 0 bases, with 9 bases lying between them. This CDR3 is CASTPTANYGYTF. CDR3 DNA: TGTGCCAGCACCCCTACAGCTAACTATGGCTACACCTTC.